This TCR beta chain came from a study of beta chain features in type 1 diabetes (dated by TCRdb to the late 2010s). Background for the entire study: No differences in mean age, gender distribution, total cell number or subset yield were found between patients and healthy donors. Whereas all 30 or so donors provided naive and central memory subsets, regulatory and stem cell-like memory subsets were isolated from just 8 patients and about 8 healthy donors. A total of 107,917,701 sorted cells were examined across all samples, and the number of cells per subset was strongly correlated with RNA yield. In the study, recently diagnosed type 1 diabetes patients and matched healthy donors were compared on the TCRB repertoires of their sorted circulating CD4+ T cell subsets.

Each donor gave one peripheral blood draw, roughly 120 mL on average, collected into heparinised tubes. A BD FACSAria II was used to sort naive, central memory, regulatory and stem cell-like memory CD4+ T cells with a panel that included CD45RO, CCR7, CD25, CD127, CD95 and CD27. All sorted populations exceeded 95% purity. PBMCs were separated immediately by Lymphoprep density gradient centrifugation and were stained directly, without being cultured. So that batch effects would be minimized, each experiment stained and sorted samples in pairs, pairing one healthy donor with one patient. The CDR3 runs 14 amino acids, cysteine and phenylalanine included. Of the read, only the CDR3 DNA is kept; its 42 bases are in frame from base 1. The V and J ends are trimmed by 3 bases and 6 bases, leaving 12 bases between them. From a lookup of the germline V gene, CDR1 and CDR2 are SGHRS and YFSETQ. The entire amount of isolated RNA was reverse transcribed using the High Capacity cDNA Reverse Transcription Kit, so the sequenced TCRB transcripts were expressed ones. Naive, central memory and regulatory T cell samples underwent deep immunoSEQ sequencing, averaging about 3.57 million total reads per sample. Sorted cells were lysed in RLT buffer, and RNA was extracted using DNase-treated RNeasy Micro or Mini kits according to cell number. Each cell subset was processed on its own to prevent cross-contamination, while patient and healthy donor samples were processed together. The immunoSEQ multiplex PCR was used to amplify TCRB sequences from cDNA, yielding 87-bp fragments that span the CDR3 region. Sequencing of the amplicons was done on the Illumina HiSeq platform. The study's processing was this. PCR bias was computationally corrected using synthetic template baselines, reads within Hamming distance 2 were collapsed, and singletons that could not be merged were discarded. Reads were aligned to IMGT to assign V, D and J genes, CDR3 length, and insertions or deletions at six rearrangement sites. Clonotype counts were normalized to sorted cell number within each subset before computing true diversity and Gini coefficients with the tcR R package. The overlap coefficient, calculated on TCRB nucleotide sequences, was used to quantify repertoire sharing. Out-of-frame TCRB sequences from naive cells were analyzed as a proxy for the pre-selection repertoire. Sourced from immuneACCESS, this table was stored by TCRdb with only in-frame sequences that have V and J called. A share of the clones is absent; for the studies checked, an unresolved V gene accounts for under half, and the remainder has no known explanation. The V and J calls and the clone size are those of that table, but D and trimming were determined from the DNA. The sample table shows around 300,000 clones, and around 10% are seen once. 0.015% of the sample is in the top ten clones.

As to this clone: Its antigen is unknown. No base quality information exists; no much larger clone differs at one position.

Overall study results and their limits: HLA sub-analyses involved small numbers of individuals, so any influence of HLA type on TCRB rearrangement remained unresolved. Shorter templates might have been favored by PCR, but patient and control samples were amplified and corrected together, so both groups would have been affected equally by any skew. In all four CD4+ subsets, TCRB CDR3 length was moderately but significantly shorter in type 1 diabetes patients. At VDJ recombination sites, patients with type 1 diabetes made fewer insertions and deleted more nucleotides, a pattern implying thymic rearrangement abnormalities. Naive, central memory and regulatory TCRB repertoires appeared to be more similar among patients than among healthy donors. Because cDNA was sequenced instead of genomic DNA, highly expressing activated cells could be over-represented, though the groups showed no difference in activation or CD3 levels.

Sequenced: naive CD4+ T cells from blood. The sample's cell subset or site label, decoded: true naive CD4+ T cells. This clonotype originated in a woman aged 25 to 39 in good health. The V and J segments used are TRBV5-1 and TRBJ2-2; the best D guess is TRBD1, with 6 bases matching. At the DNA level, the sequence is TGCGCCAGCAGCTCCAGGGGAGAGGCCGGGGAGCTGTTTTTT. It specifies CASSSRGEAGELFF.